Described below is a single T cell receptor (beta chain) sequence and its context. Its matching antigen is unknown. Stage II-IVA oral cavity squamous cell carcinoma was new and untreated by systemic or radiation therapy. This specimen belongs to a study of neoadjuvant anti-PD-1 for oral cavity cancer. The study, taken as a whole, reports: Post-treatment tumors with larger preexisting clones showed more shrinkage. Only a few patients per response group were TCR-analyzed; validation needed.

V dropped 5 bases and J dropped 8; count of bases not matched to a gene: 8. The CDR3 is 14 amino acids. The germline V gene encodes CDR1 SGHTA and CDR2 FQGTGA. Profiled with immunoSEQ multiplex PCR; TCRdb holds only in-frame clones, not every one. This sample has around 7,200 clones, with approximately 50% found just once. This clonotype was obtained from a person aged 40 to 85 with oral cavity squamous cell carcinoma. V and J are TRBV7-3 and TRBJ2-1; TRBD2 matches at 8 bases. The sample consisted of tumor tissue, taken before nivolumab (anti-PD-1) treatment. CDR3 nucleotide sequence: TGTGCCAGCAGCGGGACTAGGGGGGTGGATGAGCAGTTCTTC. This translates into CASSGTRGVDEQFF.